These 18 T cell receptor beta chains were sequenced from one sample in a study of blood T cell repertoires in COVID-19. The protocol was immunoSEQ multiplex PCR, while the TCRdb copy is restricted to in-frame clones and leaves out a portion. Altogether more than 300,000 clones are present, approximately 89% being singletons, with the ten largest covering 1.5% to 2%. Sample: peripheral blood. The origin of the receptors is a woman in her twenties or thirties with COVID-19, enrolled during active disease.

The chain has TRBV9 and TRBJ2-2; D not certain. Trimming shortened V by 2 bases and J by 0 bases, and 11 bases separated the two germline ends. The length of the CDR3 is 16 residues. Germline V gene sequence: CDR1 SGDLS, CDR2 YYNGEE. This chain's CDR3 is CASSVDADTNTGELFF. The CDR3 nucleotides are TGTGCCAGCAGCGTTGACGCCGACACGAACACCGGGGAGCTGTTTTTT. Supplemented by reference TRBV9 and TRBJ2-2, the full variable domain reads DSGVTQTPKHLITATGQRVTLRCSPRSGDLSVYWYQQSLDQGLQFLIQYYNGEERAKGNILERFSAQQFPDLHSELNLSSLELGDSALYFCASSVDADTNTGELFFGEGSRLTVL.

The chain recombines TRBV24-1 with TRBJ2-3, with D maybe TRBD2 (6 bases). CDR1 and CDR2 (germline): KGHDR, SFDVKD. The CDR3 runs to 13 residues. V was shortened by 0 bases and J by 8 bases, with 8 bases between the two germline ends. The CDR3 region is CATSDLFGGTQYF. CDR3 nucleotides: TGTGCCACCAGTGATTTGTTCGGGGGTACGCAGTATTTT.

The genes are TRBV1 and TRBJ2-1; TRBD2, the table's D call, lacks a check against the DNA. TRBV1 is given as a pseudogene. This CDR3 is 16 amino acids long. The CDR3 DNA sequence: TGCACCAGCAGCCAGGATAATAGCGGCTCCTACAATGAGCAGTTCTTC. It is translated as CTSSQDNSGSYNEQFF.

The chain employs TRBV7-8 and TRBJ2-1; TRBD2 matches 11 bases. This CDR3 has 17 residues. Trimming cost V 4 bases and J 3 bases; bases outside gene matches: 8. Germline CDR1 reads SGHVS; CDR2 reads FQNEAQ. The CDR3 loop reads CASSSRTSGYIYNEQFF. The CDR3 DNA is TGTGCCAGCAGCTCCAGGACTAGCGGGTACATCTACAATGAGCAGTTCTTC.

The chain has TRBV3-1 (or the pseudogene TRBV3-2) and TRBJ2-3; possibly TRBD1 for D (5 bases). The CDR3 contains 16 residues. Germline lookup yields CDR1 LGHDT and CDR2 YNNKEL (reference sequence). Trimming cost V 4 bases and J 2 bases, with 16 bases left between them. CDR3 nucleotide sequence: TGTGCCAGCAGCCCAAAGATTAGACAGAACACAGATACGCAGTATTTT. This encodes CASSPKIRQNTDTQYF.

The CDR3 here is CASSLEVGGLGETQYF. The CDR3 DNA sequence: TGTGCCAGCAGCTTAGAGGTGGGGGGGCTAGGAGAGACCCAGTACTTC. The gene calls are TRBV11-2 and TRBJ2-5; a possible D gene is TRBD2 (7 bases). This CDR3 contains 16 residues. Germline V gene sequence: CDR1 SGHAT, CDR2 FQNNGV. Deletions cut 0 bases from V and 4 bases from J, with 15 bases between.

The rearrangement uses TRBV19 and TRBJ1-5; perhaps TRBD1 as D (5 bases). This CDR3 comprises 17 residues. Trimming left V 5 bases short and J 0 bases short, with 17 bases between. Germline lookup yields CDR1 LNHDA and CDR2 SQIVND (reference sequence). The CDR3 loop reads CASSSNSQGYSNQPQHF. CDR3 sequence (DNA): TGTGCCAGTAGTTCAAATTCCCAGGGTTATAGCAATCAGCCCCAGCATTTT.

This clone has just one count. CDR3 sequence: CASSLANTEAFF. The CDR3 DNA follows: TGTGCCAGCTCACTAGCGAACACTGAAGCTTTCTTT. The gene calls are TRBV18 and TRBJ1-1; D is unresolved. The CDR3 contains 12 residues. The V gene lost 4 bases and the J gene lost 1 base, with 4 bases spanning the gap. Germline loops: CDR1 KGHSH, CDR2 LQKENI. The entire variable domain, with the rest obtained from reference TRBV18 and TRBJ1-1, is as follows: NAGVMQNPRHLVRRRGQEARLRCSPMKGHSHVYWYRQLPEEGLKFMVYLQKENIIDESGMPKERFSAEFPKEGPSILRIQQVVRGDSAAYFCASSLANTEAFFGQGTRLTVV.

J is TRBJ1-4 and V is TRBV19; 9 bases map to TRBD1. This CDR3 is built from 14 residues. The germline V gene has CDR1 LNHDA and CDR2 SQIVND (reference sequence). Unmatched junction bases numbered 1, after V lost 6 bases and J lost 2 bases. The CDR3 sequence is CASRTGGTNEKLFF. The CDR3 DNA follows: TGTGCCAGTAGAACAGGGGGCACTAATGAAAAACTGTTTTTT.

V usage is TRBV7-8 and J usage is TRBJ1-4, with 7 bases matching TRBD1. From germline, CDR1 is SGHVS and CDR2 FQNEAQ. The ends lost 1 base at V and 4 bases at J; junction bases unmatched: 9. The CDR3 consists of 17 residues. The CDR3 coding sequence is TGTGCCAGCAGCTTAGACCCTTCTCGGGACAGTAATGAAAAACTGTTTTTT. This codes for CASSLDPSRDSNEKLFF.

A few counts support this clone. The chain carries TRBV7-2 and TRBJ1-2, with D possibly matching TRBD1 (6 bases). Trimming took off 3 bases at V and 6 bases at J, with 23 bases between the two ends. Germline assignment: CDR1 SGHTA and CDR2 FQGNSA. This CDR3 spans 17 amino acids. DNA of the CDR3: TGTGCCAGCAGCTTCTCCGGGACAAACCCCCTGAGCGATGGCTACACCTTC. It translates to CASSFSGTNPLSDGYTF.

This chain links TRBV7-4 with TRBJ1-5; 10 bases are shared with TRBD1. Germline V lookup: CDR1 SGHVT, CDR2 SQSDAQ. CDR3 length equals 18 residues. V lost 0 bases to trimming and J lost 4 bases; unmatched junction nucleotides: 9. The CDR3 region has the DNA TGTGCCAGCAGCTTAGCGGGACAGGGGCCTGCTCCGAATCAGCCCCAGCATTTT. This encodes CASSLAGQGPAPNQPQHF.

This clone was picked up one time. The chain combines TRBV19 with TRBJ1-1, with 9 positions matching TRBD1. This CDR3 contains 13 residues. CDR1 and CDR2 from the germline V gene are LNHDA and SQIVND (reference sequence). V was pared by 6 bases and J by 5 bases, with 4 bases of the junction left unmatched. This CDR3 is CASRQGADTEAFF. The DNA for the CDR3 is TGTGCCAGTAGACAGGGGGCGGATACTGAAGCTTTCTTT.

The J gene is TRBJ1-6, the V gene TRBV6-2 or TRBV6-3, with no clear D. The V end was cut by 5 bases, the J end by 12 bases, with 17 bases between. Germline assignment: CDR1 MNHEY and CDR2 SVGEGT. The CDR3 extends over 14 amino acids. The CDR3 region is CASSPARDKRPLHF. CDR3 nucleotide sequence: TGTGCCAGCAGTCCCGCGAGGGATAAGAGACCCCTCCACTTT.

This clone showed up just once. The chain combines TRBV2 with TRBJ2-3; no clear D gene. The CDR3 has 12 amino acids. Trimming left V 6 bases short and J 5 bases short, with 9 bases between. Germline values: CDR1 SNHLY, CDR2 FYNNEI. The CDR3 bases are TGTGCCAGCAGCTTAACAAGAGATACGCAGTATTTT. It specifies CASSLTRDTQYF.

This clone was seen only a few times. The chain combines TRBV10-1 with TRBJ2-2; D gene uncertain. The CDR3 consists of 13 residues. Trimming left V 5 bases short and J 3 bases short, with 7 bases between. Germline V gene lookup returns CDR1 WNHNN and CDR2 SYGVQD (reference sequence). CDR3 loop: CASSTGDTGELFF. The DNA for the CDR3 is TGCGCCAGCAGTACCGGAGACACCGGGGAGCTGTTTTTT.

This chain links TRBV2 with TRBJ2-3, with 7 bases aligning to TRBD2. With V trimmed by 8 bases and J by 5 bases, 7 bases remained unmatched. The germline CDR1 and CDR2 sequences are SNHLY and FYNNEI. The CDR3 consists of 13 residues. This CDR3 reads CASERGAGDTQYF. Written as DNA, the CDR3 is TGTGCCAGCGAGCGGGGCGCCGGAGATACGCAGTATTTT.

The V and J genes are TRBV7-2 and TRBJ1-4; 8 nucleotides align to TRBD1. This CDR3 region has 14 residues. Germline lookup yields CDR1 SGHTA and CDR2 FQGNSA. V dropped 5 bases and J dropped 3; count of bases not matched to a gene: 2. CDR3 region: CASSPDRANEKLFF. Written as DNA, the CDR3 is TGTGCCAGCAGCCCGGACAGGGCTAATGAAAAACTGTTTTTT.